The clone carrying this TCR beta chain showed up many times. The germline gives CDR1 MNHEY, CDR2 SVGEGT. The CDR3 consists of 17 residues. V was pared by 2 bases and J by 4 bases, with 18 bases between. TCRdb processed the RACE reads anew with MiXCR; each CDR3 protein has one entry. Of 150,000 to 200,000 distinct CDR3 sequences in the sample, roughly a quarter were seen once. This record comes from a study of human T cells and chemical hapten exposure. Study overall: Skin on the upper inner arm, roughly 2 cm by roughly 2 cm in size, was sensitized with 2% DPC. Patients were given diphenylcyclopropenone on the scalp weekly across the approximately 22-week study. Affected patients, primarily female, had alopecia areata, totalis or universalis. Among samples, TCR yields varied mainly because of small differences in pooled library volume.

Time point given: patch test 3, about 24 weeks after DPC sensitization. Described treatment: therapeutic diphenylcyclopropenone sensitization with weekly scalp DPC. Source: whole blood, taken in connection with sensitization to the hapten diphenylcyclopropenone (DPC). This receptor was identified in a woman aged 18-30 years with alopecia areata. Some clones in this sample may be carry-over from other donors' samples. This chain connects TRBV6-2 or TRBV6-3 to TRBJ2-1; TRBD1 is a possible D gene (6 bases). The CDR3 DNA sequence: TGTGCCAGCAGTTACGTTAGCACAGGGCGTTTATACAATGAGCAGTTCTTC. Its translation is CASSYVSTGRLYNEQFF.